A selection of T cell receptor beta chains follows, all from one sample in a study of OX40 agonist ivuxolimab in advanced cancers. Profiling relied on immunoSEQ multiplex PCR, and the TCRdb table lists in-frame clones only, not all of them. This sample has roughly 68,000 clones, with roughly 88% found just once. Sequences were derived from CD4+ or CD8+ T cells sorted from blood, sampled in a trial of the OX40 agonist ivuxolimab. The receptors originated from an adult with an advanced solid tumor such as melanoma, head and neck, liver or kidney cancer. Each CDR3 is given with its conserved first and last residue. D genes are given only for firm matches. The size field is filled for only some rows; it gives once, few, many or a size class.

V: TRBV5-4; size: .; D: .; J: TRBJ2-5; CDR3: CASSLGDTKGETQYF; DNA: TGTGCCAGCAGCTTGGGGGATACTAAGGGAGAGACCCAGTACTTC
V: TRBV18; size: .; D: TRBD1; J: TRBJ2-7; CDR3: CASSPGTGAYEQYF; DNA: TGTGCCAGCTCACCGGGGACAGGGGCCTACGAGCAGTACTTC
V: TRBV4-3; size: few; D: .; J: TRBJ1-3; CDR3: CASSQDLIDSRANGNTIYF; DNA: TGCGCCAGCAGCCAAGATTTGATTGATAGCAGGGCTAATGGAAACACCATATATTTT
V: TRBV5-3; size: .; D: .; J: TRBJ1-5; CDR3: CARSPPAADQPQHF; DNA: TGTGCCAGAAGCCCACCCGCCGCCGATCAGCCCCAGCATTTT
V: TRBV6-1; size: .; D: .; J: TRBJ1-5; CDR3: CASSEAWTNQPQHF; DNA: TGTGCCAGCAGTGAAGCTTGGACCAATCAGCCCCAGCATTTT
V: TRBV19; size: .; D: .; J: TRBJ2-3; CDR3: CASSHTQGLRSLSSTDTQYF; DNA: TGTGCCAGTAGCCACACCCAGGGACTCCGCTCACTTAGTAGCACAGATACGCAGTATTTT
V: TRBV11-3; size: .; D: .; J: TRBJ1-1; CDR3: CASSPRDRRPNTEAFF; DNA: TGTGCCAGCAGCCCCCGGGACCGCCGACCGAACACTGAAGCTTTCTTT
V: TRBV5-6; size: .; D: .; J: TRBJ2-2; CDR3: CASSFRGAGGELFF; DNA: TGTGCCAGCAGCTTCAGAGGGGCGGGCGGGGAGCTGTTTTTT
V: TRBV10-3; size: once; D: .; J: TRBJ2-1; CDR3: CAISDRAVNEQFF; DNA: TGTGCCATCAGTGATAGGGCTGTCAATGAGCAGTTCTTC
V: TRBV7-8; size: .; D: TRBD1; J: TRBJ1-5; CDR3: CASSLQGASRPQHF; DNA: TGTGCCAGCAGCTTACAGGGGGCATCTCGGCCCCAGCATTTT
V: TRBV18; size: .; D: .; J: TRBJ1-2; CDR3: CASSPRGTTPTNYGYTF; DNA: TGTGCCAGCTCACCACGTGGGACAACCCCTACTAACTATGGCTACACCTTC
V: TRBV19; size: .; D: .; J: TRBJ2-4; CDR3: CASSINRSTPRRGIQYF; DNA: TGTGCCAGTAGTATAAACAGGTCCACCCCCAGAAGGGGCATTCAGTACTTC